Presented here are 30 T cell receptor beta chains from one specimen sequenced in a study of blood T cell repertoires in COVID-19. Method: immunoSEQ multiplex PCR; TCRdb's copy keeps in-frame clones and lacks some. The sample shows about 220,000 clones, around 83% of them seen only once. Sequenced input: peripheral blood. The source of these receptors is a woman aged 45-60 years with COVID-19, enrolled during active disease.

V is TRBV6-2 or TRBV6-3 and J is TRBJ2-1; a possible D gene is TRBD1 (5 bases). Germline CDR1 reads MNHEY; CDR2 reads SVGEGT. The CDR3 covers 16 residues. Between the trimmed V and J ends, which lost 2 bases and 2 bases, there was a span of 13 bases. DNA for the CDR3: TGTGCCAGCAGTTACCCTGCTCAGGGCACCTACAATGAGCAGTTCTTC. This encodes CASSYPAQGTYNEQFF.

The J gene is TRBJ1-2, the V gene TRBV5-1, with D perhaps matching TRBD1 (5 bases). CDR1 and CDR2 (germline): SGHRS, YFSETQ. This CDR3 has 13 amino acids. Trimming removed 5 bases at V and 3 bases at J, with 11 bases between. CDR3 sequence: CASREGGDYGYTF. Written as DNA, the CDR3 is TGCGCCAGCAGGGAAGGAGGGGACTATGGCTACACCTTC.

V is TRBV19 and J is TRBJ2-3, with TRBD2 matching over 9 bases. V shed 8 bases and J 4 bases; nucleotides not matched to a gene: 7. This CDR3 spans 14 amino acids. Per the germline V gene, CDR1 is LNHDA and CDR2 is SQIVND (reference sequence). The CDR3 here is CASDGGGAADTQYF. CDR3 sequence (DNA): TGTGCCAGTGACGGCGGGGGGGCCGCAGATACGCAGTATTTT. The full variable domain, its missing parts supplied by reference TRBV19 and TRBJ2-3, is DGGITQSPKYLFRKEGQNVTLSCEQNLNHDAMYWYRQDPGQGLRLIYYSQIVNDFQKGDIAEGYSVSREKKESFPLTVTSAQKNPTAFYLCASDGGGAADTQYFGPGTRLTVL.

This clone was observed many times. The chain has TRBV19 and TRBJ1-5, with a possible D match to TRBD1 (5 bases). CDR1 and CDR2 from the germline V gene are LNHDA and SQIVND (reference sequence). The V gene lost 8 bases and the J gene lost 6 bases, with 14 bases spanning the gap. The CDR3 has 13 residues. The CDR3 reads CASLSRVGQPQHF. The CDR3 DNA follows: TGTGCCAGTTTAAGCAGGGTCGGTCAGCCCCAGCATTTT.

The chain joins TRBV24-1 to TRBJ2-5; tentatively, D is TRBD1 (6 bases). Per the germline V gene, CDR1 is KGHDR and CDR2 is SFDVKD. CDR3 length: 15 residues. V was pared by 2 bases and J by 1 base, with 10 bases between. CDR3 sequence reads: CATSDSRQAQETQYF. As DNA, the CDR3 is TGTGCCACCAGTGATTCACGACAGGCCCAAGAGACCCAGTACTTC.

J is TRBJ2-7 and V is TRBV5-1, with D unresolved. Germline V gives CDR1 SGHRS, CDR2 YFSETQ. V lost 0 bases and J lost 1, with 5 bases in between. This CDR3 region has 13 residues. CDR3: CASSLVESYEQYF. CDR3 sequence (DNA): TGCGCCAGCAGCTTGGTGGAGTCCTACGAGCAGTACTTC.

This chain uses TRBV27 with TRBJ2-7; 13 bases agree with TRBD2. This CDR3 is built from 17 residues. V was clipped by 3 bases and J by 7 bases; unmatched bases: 12. Germline V gives CDR1 MNHEY, CDR2 SMNVEV (reference sequence). The CDR3 nucleotides are TGTGCCAGCAGTTTCGGACTAGCGGGGGCCCCCGTCGGGGAGCAGTACTTC. It codes for CASSFGLAGAPVGEQYF.

This chain joins TRBV18 and TRBJ2-6; 9 bases agree with TRBD1. This CDR3 is built from 19 residues. V lost 1 base and J lost 0; bases outside the gene matches: 7. Germline V lookup: CDR1 KGHSH, CDR2 LQKENI. The CDR3 bases are TGTGCCAGCTCACCACGAGGGACAGGGTATTTCTCTGGGGCCAACGTCCTGACTTTC. This translates into CASSPRGTGYFSGANVLTF.

V gene TRBV2 combines with J gene TRBJ2-7; D ambiguous. V was trimmed by 7 bases and J by 4 bases, leaving 11 bases between them. Germline V gene sequence: CDR1 SNHLY, CDR2 FYNNEI. The CDR3 totals 12 residues. The CDR3 spells CASNRASYEQYF. The CDR3 nucleotides are TGTGCCAGCAATAGAGCCTCTTACGAGCAGTACTTC.

The genes are TRBV3-1 (or the pseudogene TRBV3-2) and TRBJ2-1; possible D gene TRBD1, 5 bases. V was pared by 3 bases and J by 9 bases, with 9 bases between. Looked up from germline, CDR1 is LGHDT and CDR2 is YNNKEL (reference sequence). This CDR3 has 12 amino acids. Here the CDR3 DNA reads TGTGCCAGCAGCCATGGGGCTGGTGAGCAGTTCTTC. The encoded protein is CASSHGAGEQFF.

The chain joins TRBV4-3 to TRBJ2-7; 7 bases match TRBD1. Unmatched junction bases numbered 7, after V lost 5 bases and J lost 0 bases. Germline V gives CDR1 LGHNA, CDR2 YSLEER. This CDR3 has 15 residues. The CDR3 sequence is CASSFDRAFSYEQYF. CDR3 nucleotide sequence: TGCGCCAGCAGCTTTGACAGGGCGTTCTCCTACGAGCAGTACTTC.

The gene calls are TRBV28 and TRBJ1-5; TRBD1 agrees at 7 bases. This CDR3 has 17 residues. Germline CDR1 MDHEN, CDR2 SYDVKM. The trim removed 6 bases at V and 7 bases at J, leaving 18 bases unmatched. The CDR3 nucleotides are TGTGCCAGCAGCTCCCCTGGCAGGGGGGAACGTGACCAGCCCCAGCATTTT. Amino acid sequence: CASSSPGRGERDQPQHF.

The chain recombines TRBV4-1 with TRBJ1-5; D is unresolved. V was shortened by 0 bases and J by 0 bases, with 9 bases between the two germline ends. The germline V gene encodes CDR1 MGHRA and CDR2 YSYEKL. The CDR3 covers 16 residues. DNA for the CDR3: TGCGCCAGCAGCCAAGATATGGCTTCTAGCAATCAGCCCCAGCATTTT. Amino acid sequence: CASSQDMASSNQPQHF.

This clone was recorded once. This rearrangement joins TRBV7-7 to TRBJ2-5, with 7 bases identical to TRBD2. The trim removed 5 bases at V and 3 bases at J, leaving 15 bases unmatched. This CDR3 has 17 residues. Germline-derived CDR1 and CDR2 are SSHAT and FNYEAQ (reference sequence). The CDR3 sequence is CASSPAGGLGAKETQYF. Here the CDR3 DNA reads TGTGCCAGCAGCCCCGCCGGGGGGTTAGGGGCGAAAGAGACCCAGTACTTC.

This clone came up a few times. The V gene is TRBV4-2, the J gene TRBJ2-1; the match to TRBD2 covers 10 bases. The CDR3 runs to 18 residues. Germline CDR1 is LGHNA and CDR2 is YNFKEQ. With 4 bases clipped from V and 8 bases from J, the junction kept 17 bases outside the gene matches. CDR3 region: CASSPRSYSGGHQDEQFF. CDR3 coding DNA: TGTGCCAGCAGCCCGCGGAGTTATAGCGGGGGGCACCAGGATGAGCAGTTCTTC.

The J gene is TRBJ2-3, the V gene TRBV5-4; 8 bases are shared with TRBD2. V was clipped by 2 bases and J by 3 bases; unmatched bases: 5. The CDR3 runs to 15 residues. Germline V gene data show CDR1 as SGHNT and CDR2 as YYREEE (reference sequence). The CDR3 DNA reads TGTGCCAGCAGCTTAATAGCGGGGCCGACAGATACGCAGTATTTT. Amino acids: CASSLIAGPTDTQYF.

The sample holds many counts of this clone. The chain carries TRBV6-5 and TRBJ1-5, with 7 bases that match TRBD1. Germline CDR1 and CDR2: MNHEY and SVGAGI. CDR3 length: 15 residues. The V gene end was trimmed by 7 bases and the J gene end by 5 bases; junction bases not matched to a gene: 11. Here the CDR3 DNA reads TGTGCCAGCACCAAAGACAGGGTAAGGGATCAGCCCCAGCATTTT. Translation: CASTKDRVRDQPQHF.

The rearrangement links TRBV5-4 to TRBJ1-2, with 7 bases fitting TRBD1. The length of the CDR3 is 16 residues. The germline gives CDR1 SGHNT, CDR2 YYREEE (reference sequence). With 1 base clipped from V and 5 bases from J, the junction kept 11 bases outside the gene matches. The CDR3 coding sequence is TGTGCCAGCAGCTTGTCTACAGGGGCAGTCCAATATGGCTACACCTTC. This gives the protein CASSLSTGAVQYGYTF.

The J gene is TRBJ2-2, the V gene TRBV5-5; perhaps TRBD1 as D (5 bases). The CDR3 sequence is 13 residues long. In germline, CDR1 is SGHKS, CDR2 YYEKEE (reference sequence). V was cut by 0 bases and J by 6 bases, with 6 bases left in between. DNA for the CDR3: TGTGCCAGCAGCTTGGGGGGCCCCGGGGAGCTGTTTTTT. As protein: CASSLGGPGELFF.

The J gene is TRBJ2-3, the V gene TRBV14, with no clear D. Germline CDR1 is SGHDN and CDR2 is FVKESK. V lost 1 base and J 0 bases, leaving 8 bases between the germline ends. The CDR3 has 15 residues. The CDR3 coding sequence is TGTGCCAGCAGCCAAGGGCAGGCTAGCACAGATACGCAGTATTTT. Its protein product is CASSQGQASTDTQYF.

This clone was detected only a few times. The chain carries TRBV5-6 and TRBJ2-7, with TRBD1 as a possible D gene (5 bases). This CDR3 region has 15 residues. CDR1 SGHDT and CDR2 YYEEEE come from the germline V gene. V lost 5 bases, J lost 0 bases, and 15 bases lay in between. CDR3 nucleotide sequence: TGTGCCAGCAGGCCCATGGGGCGCAACTCCTACGAGCAGTACGTC. It specifies CASRPMGRNSYEQYV.

In nucleotides, the CDR3 is TGTGCCAGCAGCGTCGGGACTCCTCTCACAGATACGCAGTATTTT. Protein: CASSVGTPLTDTQYF. The rearrangement links TRBV9 to TRBJ2-3; a weak D match, TRBD2 (6 bases). Trimming took off 2 bases at V and 2 bases at J, with 12 bases between the two ends. The germline CDR1 and CDR2 sequences are SGDLS and YYNGEE. The CDR3 is 15 residues long.

This clone appeared once. The V call is TRBV5-1, the J call TRBJ2-5; possibly TRBD1 for D (5 bases). The germline CDR1 and CDR2 sequences are SGHRS and YFSETQ. This CDR3 contains 16 residues. V was pared by 3 bases and J by 5 bases, with 20 bases between. In DNA form, the CDR3 reads TGCGCCAGCAGCTCTCTCCTAGGGGCGGTCGGGGAGACCCAGTACTTC. Protein sequence: CASSSLLGAVGETQYF. Supplemented by reference TRBV5-1 and TRBJ2-5, the full variable domain reads KAGVTQTPRYLIKTRGQQVTLSCSPISGHRSVSWYQQTPGQGLQFLFEYFSETQRNKGNFPGRFSGRQFSNSRSEMNVSTLELGDSALYLCASSSLLGAVGETQYFGPGTRLLVL.

The CDR3, as DNA: TGTGCCACCAGTGACCCGGACTCTAGAGGCTACAATGAGCAGTTCTTC. It yields the protein CATSDPDSRGYNEQFF. The chain employs TRBV24-1 and TRBJ2-1; weak D call: TRBD2 (5 bases). V was clipped by 4 bases and J by 3 bases, with 15 bases between them. In germline, CDR1 is KGHDR, CDR2 SFDVKD. This CDR3 is built from 16 residues.

The chain combines TRBV2 with TRBJ1-5; D is unresolved. The CDR3 loop spans 16 amino acids. Germline CDR1 is SNHLY and CDR2 is FYNNEI. Between the trimmed V and J ends, which lost 4 bases and 3 bases, there was a span of 16 bases. The chain's CDR3 is CASSVAGGGINQPQHF. Written as DNA, the CDR3 is TGTGCCAGCAGTGTTGCAGGAGGTGGTATCAATCAGCCCCAGCATTTT.

This clone was counted a single time. The chain links TRBV5-6 to TRBJ1-3; no firm D call. With 2 bases removed from V and 3 bases from J, the gap between germline ends came to 12 bases. The CDR3 totals 15 residues. Germline V gene sequence: CDR1 SGHDT, CDR2 YYEEEE. The DNA for the CDR3 is TGTGCCAGCAGCTTCCTAAACCGTATTGGAAACACCATATATTTT. Translation gives CASSFLNRIGNTIYF.

The chain links TRBV6-5 to TRBJ2-7; TRBD2 matches at 7 bases. CDR1 and CDR2 from the germline V gene are MNHEY and SVGAGI. CDR3 length: 13 amino acids. CDR3 in amino acids: CASRGERHYEQYF. The DNA of the CDR3 is TGTGCTAGCCGGGGGGAAAGGCACTACGAGCAGTACTTC.

The V and J genes are TRBV12-3 or TRBV12-4 and TRBJ2-5; 7 bases fit TRBD2. The CDR3 sequence is 13 residues long. With 6 bases clipped from V and 5 bases from J, the junction kept 6 bases outside the gene matches. CDR3 sequence: CASSSPRGETQYF. CDR3 DNA: TGTGCCAGCAGCTCCCCGCGGGGGGAGACCCAGTACTTC.

This clone was counted a few times. The chain joins TRBV7-8 to TRBJ2-2; 16 bases match TRBD2. Germline V gene data show CDR1 as SGHVS and CDR2 as FQNEAQ. J was trimmed by 8 bases and V by 1 base; bases with no gene match: 7. The CDR3 runs to 18 residues. CDR3 region: CASSLEGLAGGPVGELFF. CDR3 sequence (DNA): TGTGCCAGCAGCTTAGAGGGACTAGCGGGGGGGCCGGTTGGGGAGCTGTTTTTT.

The genes are TRBV27 and TRBJ2-3, with 7 bases matching TRBD1. Germline V gene lookup returns CDR1 MNHEY and CDR2 SMNVEV (reference sequence). V shed 5 bases, J shed 2 bases, and the junction held 13 bases outside the gene matches. The CDR3 is 17 residues long. DNA of the CDR3: TGTGCCAGCAGTCCTATAGCCAGGGACAGCCTCACAGATACGCAGTATTTT. It codes for CASSPIARDSLTDTQYF.